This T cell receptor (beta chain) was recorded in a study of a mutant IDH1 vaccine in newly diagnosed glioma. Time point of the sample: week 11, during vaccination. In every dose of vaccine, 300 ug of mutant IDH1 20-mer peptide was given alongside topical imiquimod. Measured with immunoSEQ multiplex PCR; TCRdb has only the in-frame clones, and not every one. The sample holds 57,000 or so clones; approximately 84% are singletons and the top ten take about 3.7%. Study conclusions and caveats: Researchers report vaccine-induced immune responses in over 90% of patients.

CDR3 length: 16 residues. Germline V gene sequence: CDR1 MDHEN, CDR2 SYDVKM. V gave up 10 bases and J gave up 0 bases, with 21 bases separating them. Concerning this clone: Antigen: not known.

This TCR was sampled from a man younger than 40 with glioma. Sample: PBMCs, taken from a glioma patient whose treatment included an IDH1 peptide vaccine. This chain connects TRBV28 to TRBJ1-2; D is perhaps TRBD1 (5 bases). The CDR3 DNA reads TGTGCCACCCCAGTTTCGGAGAGGGGCCCTAACTATGGCTACACCTTC. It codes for CATPVSERGPNYGYTF.